The 2 T cell receptor beta chains in this list originate from one sample, sequenced in a study of T cell repertoires in cytomegalovirus infection. TCRdb reprocessed the reads with MiXCR, giving one entry per CDR3 protein. The sample has 450,000 to 550,000 distinct CDR3 sequences, about 15% seen once. The specimen sequenced was CD8+ T cells from PBMCs. These receptors came from a human donor in good health (CMV status not recorded). Some clones in this sample may be carry-over from other donors' samples.

This clonotype has ten or more counts. The chain couples TRBV7-9 to TRBJ2-1, with TRBD2 matching 9 bases. The CDR3 has 16 amino acids. Germline V gene sequence: CDR1 SEHNR, CDR2 FQNEAQ (reference sequence). V shed 0 bases, J shed 4 bases, and the junction held 4 bases outside the gene matches. Written as DNA, the CDR3 is TGTGCCAGCAGCTTAGCGTCGAGCGGGGGGTACAATGAGCAGTTCTTC. Translating gives CASSLASSGGYNEQFF.

The rearrangement uses TRBV4-1 and TRBJ1-3; D is undetermined. There are 15 residues in the CDR3. The ends were cut back, 0 bases at V and 9 bases at J, with 15 bases in the middle. Germline assignment: CDR1 MGHRA and CDR2 YSYEKL. The CDR3 nucleotides read TGCGCCAGCAGCCAAGACGAAGGGCTTTTACGCACCATATATTTT. This gives the protein CASSQDEGLLRTIYF.